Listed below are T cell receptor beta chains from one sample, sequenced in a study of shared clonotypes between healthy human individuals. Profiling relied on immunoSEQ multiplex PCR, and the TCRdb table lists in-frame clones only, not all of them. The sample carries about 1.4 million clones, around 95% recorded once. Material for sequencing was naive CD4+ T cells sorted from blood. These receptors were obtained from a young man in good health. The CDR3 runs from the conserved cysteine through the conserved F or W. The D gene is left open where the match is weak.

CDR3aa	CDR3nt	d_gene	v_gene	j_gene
CASRRDMNTEAFF	TGTGCCAGTAGGCGTGACATGAACACTGAAGCTTTCTTT	.	TRBV19	TRBJ1-1
CASIPGWDSRRGQPQHF	TGTGCCAGCATTCCCGGGTGGGACAGCAGGCGGGGTCAGCCCCAGCATTTT	TRBD1	TRBV28	TRBJ1-5
CASEEGTGETQYF	TGTGCCAGCGAGGAGGGGACGGGAGAGACCCAGTACTTC	.	TRBV19	TRBJ2-5
CASSSQTSGVSYEQYF	TGTGCCAGCAGCTCCCAGACTAGCGGGGTCTCCTACGAGCAGTACTTC	TRBD2	TRBV4-2	TRBJ2-7
CASSLVRAGLAGAEQYF	TGTGCCAGCAGTTTAGTACGTGCGGGACTAGCGGGAGCGGAGCAGTACTTC	TRBD2	TRBV28	TRBJ2-7
CASSLTPSGRALGEQYF	TGTGCCAGCTCACTGACACCTAGCGGGAGGGCTCTCGGCGAGCAGTACTTC	TRBD2	TRBV18	TRBJ2-7
CASSSPQRTYTGELFF	TGTGCCAGCAGCTCCCCCCAGCGGACATACACCGGGGAGCTGTTTTTT	.	TRBV7-9	TRBJ2-2
CAWSHSFTADRGYEQFF	TGTGCCTGGAGTCATTCATTCACGGCGGACAGGGGATATGAGCAGTTCTTC	TRBD1	TRBV30	TRBJ2-1
CASSIERGGGATYEQYF	TGTGCCAGTAGTATTGAAAGGGGCGGCGGCGCCACCTACGAGCAGTACTTC	.	TRBV19	TRBJ2-7
CASSPGQTGNTIYF	TGCGCCAGCAGCCCGGGACAAACTGGAAACACCATATATTTT	.	TRBV5-1	TRBJ1-3
CATSSFERTNTEAFF	TGTGCCACCAGCAGTTTTGAACGGACCAACACTGAAGCTTTCTTT	.	TRBV15	TRBJ1-1
CASSPGQPGNTIYF	TGCGCCAGCAGCCCCGGACAGCCTGGAAACACCATATATTTT	.	TRBV5-1	TRBJ1-3
CASSVGAAQNTGELFF	TGTGCCAGCAGCGTGGGTGCCGCGCAAAACACCGGGGAGCTGTTTTTT	.	TRBV9	TRBJ2-2